What follows describes a single TCR beta chain. CDR1 SQVTM and CDR2 ANQGSEA come from the germline V gene. The CDR3 is made up of 14 amino acids. Deletions cut 1 base from V and 4 bases from J, with 13 bases between. This entry belongs to a study of blood T cell repertoires in COVID-19. For the study at large: The origin of the acute and convalescent COVID-19 samples was the United States, Italy and Spain.

The method was immunoSEQ multiplex PCR; TCRdb's version includes in-frame clones alone and lacks a portion of them. The sample has about 230,000 clones; 70% to 85% are singletons. Either two negative PCRs, clearance, or symptom resolution qualified Cohort 3 donors as recovered. This sequence was found in a man in his 60s who had recovered from COVID-19. The chain is built from TRBV29-1 and TRBJ1-2; possible D gene TRBD1, 5 bases. The specimen sequenced was PBMCs or T cells enriched from blood (not recorded which). The CDR3 region has the DNA TGCAGCGTTGAAGTAACTCGGGGGTCCTATGGCTACACCTTC. Translating it yields CSVEVTRGSYGYTF.